A selection of T cell receptor beta chains follows, all from one sample in a study of neurological immune-mediated disorders. One entry per CDR3 protein, called by TCRdb with MiXCR from the 5' RACE reads. The sample yields tens of thousands of distinct CDR3 sequences, about 9.4% seen once. The sample was PBMCs. The receptors were sampled from a man aged 35 to 55 in good health. The CDR3 runs from the conserved cysteine through the conserved F or W. A D gene is named only where the DNA matches it firmly. A row's size may be missing; if present it is once, few, many or a size class.

TRBV5-1	TRBD2	many	16	TRBJ2-1	TGCGCCAGCAGCTCACTAGCGGGAGCGGCTAGCAATGAGCAGTTCTTC	CASSSLAGAASNEQFF
TRBV5-1	-	many	15	TRBJ2-1	TGCGCCAGCAGCAGCGGGACACTTGGGAACAATGAGCAGTTCTTC	CASSSGTLGNNEQFF
TRBV7-3	-	many	14	TRBJ1-2	TGTGCCAGCAGCTTAAATATGTTGGGGGCGCCCCACACCTTC	CASSLNMLGAPHTF
TRBV7-3	TRBD1	few	15	TRBJ2-1	TGTGCCAGCAGCTTCTCACAGGGGGCAGACAATGAGCAGTTCTTC	CASSFSQGADNEQFF
TRBV28	-	many	15	TRBJ1-2	TGTGCCAGCAGCATACTCCGGGGGGAGACAGCTGGCTACACCTTC	CASSILRGETAGYTF
TRBV5-8	-	many	14	TRBJ2-7	TGTGCCAGCACTCGGTCTACAGGGCTTAACGAGCAGTACTTC	CASTRSTGLNEQYF
TRBV9	-	-	14	TRBJ1-1	TGTGCCAGCAGCGTAATAGGTTCTTACACTGAAGCTTTCTTT	CASSVIGSYTEAFF
TRBV19	-	many	14	TRBJ1-1	TGTGCCAGTAGTTTCAGGACATCCAACACTGAAGCTTTCTTT	CASSFRTSNTEAFF
TRBV20-1	TRBD2	many	16	TRBJ2-5	TGCAGTGCCAGATACCCTAGCGGGGGGTTACAAGAGACCCAGTACTTC	CSARYPSGGLQETQYF
TRBV7-2	-	many	13	TRBJ2-7	TGTGCCAGCAGCTTAGTCGGTGATGGAGAGCAGTACTTC	CASSLVGDGEQYF
TRBV12-3/TRBV12-4	TRBD2	many	16	TRBJ2-2	TGTGCCAGCAGTTCTAGCGGGGGTTCGAACACCGGGGAGCTGTTTTTT	CASSSSGGSNTGELFF
TRBV5-5	-	many	13	TRBJ1-4	TGTGCCAGCAGCTTGTCAAACAGTGAAAAACTGTTTTTT	CASSLSNSEKLFF
TRBV7-7	TRBD1	-	15	TRBJ2-5	TGTGCCAGCAGCCTGCGACCGGACAGGGCAGAGACCCAGTACTTC	CASSLRPDRAETQYF
TRBV4-1	-	many	16	TRBJ2-7	TGCGCCAGCAGCCAAGCCTTTCCCTCAGGGGGGGGGGAGCAGTACTTC	CASSQAFPSGGGEQYF
TRBV7-2	-	many	14	TRBJ2-7	TGTGCCAGCAGCTTGGAGGCTGGGGCCCGCGAGCAGTACTTC	CASSLEAGAREQYF
TRBV2	-	many	12	TRBJ2-7	TGTGCCAGCAGTGGGGAGGCCAAAGAGCAGTACTTC	CASSGEAKEQYF
TRBV5-1	-	many	14	TRBJ2-1	TGCGCCAGCAGCTTGGGACAGGCAAAGAATGAGCAGTTCTTC	CASSLGQAKNEQFF
TRBV11-2	TRBD2	many	19	TRBJ2-1	TGTGCCAGCAGCTTAGTAGCTAGCGGGGGGGCGAAGTATGACAATGAGCAGTTCTTC	CASSLVASGGAKYDNEQFF
TRBV29-1	TRBD2	many	17	TRBJ2-2	TGCAGCGTTGGTCTGACTAGCGGGGGCATGGGGACCGGGGAGCTGTTTTTT	CSVGLTSGGMGTGELFF
TRBV7-3	-	many	15	TRBJ2-1	TGTGCCAGCAGCTCGCCGCAGGGACCGTCCAATGAGCAGTTCTTC	CASSSPQGPSNEQFF
TRBV12-3/TRBV12-4	-	many	15	TRBJ1-3	TGTGCCAGCAGTTCGGAAATACCGGCTGGAAACACCATATATTTT	CASSSEIPAGNTIYF
TRBV14	TRBD1	many	16	TRBJ2-2	TGTGCCAGCAGCCTTTACCGGGACAGAAGCACCGGGGAGCTGTTTTTT	CASSLYRDRSTGELFF
TRBV9	TRBD1	many	19	TRBJ2-6	TGTGCCAGCAGCGGGACAGGGGGGCTCGAAACCTCTGGGGCCAACGTCCTGACTTTC	CASSGTGGLETSGANVLTF
TRBV3-1	-	many	16	TRBJ2-1	TGTGCCAGCAGCCAGAGCTTAGGAGGGGTCTACAATGAGCAGTTCTTC	CASSQSLGGVYNEQFF
TRBV5-1	-	many	13	TRBJ2-3	TGCGCCAGCAGCCTGTCAGGGAAGGATACGCAGTATTTT	CASSLSGKDTQYF
TRBV9	TRBD2	many	17	TRBJ2-3	TGTGCCAGCAGCCATGACTCGGGTAGCGGGAGGGCAGATACGCAGTATTTT	CASSHDSGSGRADTQYF
TRBV20-1	TRBD2	many	14	TRBJ2-1	TGCAGTGCCCGGACTAGCTCCAACTACAATGAGCAGTTCTTC	CSARTSSNYNEQFF
TRBV7-9	TRBD1	many	13	TRBJ1-1	TGTGCCAGCAGCTTAGGGTCAGGGGGATGGGCTTTCTTT	CASSLGSGGWAFF
TRBV3-1	TRBD2	many	17	TRBJ2-3	TGTGCCAGCAGCCCACTAGGGACTAGCGGGAGCACAGATACGCAGTATTTT	CASSPLGTSGSTDTQYF
TRBV7-9	-	many	13	TRBJ2-7	TGTGCCAGCAGCCCCCTTCTGGGGTACGAGCAGTACTTC	CASSPLLGYEQYF
TRBV4-1	TRBD1	many	16	TRBJ2-1	TGCGCCAGCAGCCAAGTCCCGGGACAGCACTACAATGAGCAGTTCTTC	CASSQVPGQHYNEQFF
TRBV5-6	TRBD2	many	15	TRBJ2-3	TGTGCCAGCAGCATCTCAGCGGGAGGAACAGATACGCAGTATTTT	CASSISAGGTDTQYF
TRBV28	TRBD1	many	15	TRBJ1-6	TGTGCCAGCTTAGCGTCGACAGGGGGAAGTTCACCCCTCCACTTT	CASLASTGGSSPLHF
TRBV20-1	-	many	16	TRBJ2-1	TGCAGTGCTAGAGCACCCCCGGAGGGCCGGGGCAATGAGCAGTTCTTC	CSARAPPEGRGNEQFF
TRBV3-1	-	many	16	TRBJ2-1	TGTGCCAGCAGCCAAGATGGATGGCGGGGATACAATGAGCAGTTCTTC	CASSQDGWRGYNEQFF
TRBV5-1	TRBD2	many	18	TRBJ2-1	TGCGCCAGCAGCTTGAATGGGCTAGCGGGGGGGAACTACAATGAGCAGTTCTTC	CASSLNGLAGGNYNEQFF
TRBV6-6	TRBD2	many	14	TRBJ2-1	TGTGCCACCTTAATGGGACTAGGGTACAATGAGCAGTTCTTC	CATLMGLGYNEQFF
TRBV5-1	TRBD1	many	14	TRBJ2-7	TGCGCCAGCAGCCCGGGACAGGGGGCCTACGAGCAGTACTTC	CASSPGQGAYEQYF
TRBV14	TRBD1	many	15	TRBJ2-1	TGTGCCAGCAGCCAGACGACAGGGCATTGGAATGAGCAGTTCTTC	CASSQTTGHWNEQFF
TRBV7-9	TRBD1	many	15	TRBJ1-1	TGTGCCAGCAGCCCCACCAGACAGGGGAACACTGAAGCTTTCTTT	CASSPTRQGNTEAFF
TRBV6-5	TRBD2	many	15	TRBJ2-3	TGTGCCAGCAGGCCTTCACTAGCGGGCACAGATACGCAGTATTTT	CASRPSLAGTDTQYF
TRBV6-6	-	many	18	TRBJ2-1	TGTGCCAGCAGACCCAGTGGAACCCTAACGAGCTACTACAATGAGCAGTTCTTC	CASRPSGTLTSYYNEQFF
TRBV14	-	-	17	TRBJ2-2	TGTGCCAGCAGCCAAGCAATCTCTAGCGTGAACACCGGGGAGCTGTTTTTT	CASSQAISSVNTGELFF
TRBV30	TRBD1	few	13	TRBJ1-5	TGTGCCTGCCGGACAGGCGGCAATCAGCCCCAGCATTTT	CACRTGGNQPQHF